This TCR beta chain was captured in a study of blood T cell repertoires in COVID-19. For the study at large: Italy, Spain and the United States were the sources of the convalescent and acute COVID-19 samples. Sample material is recorded as cDNA or gDNA derived from T cells, B-cell-depleted T cells, or PBMCs.

J gave up 8 bases and V 0 bases, and 4 bases lay outside the gene matches. The CDR3 is made up of 15 amino acids. CDR1 and CDR2 from the germline V gene are SGDLS and YYNGEE. As processed by the authors: Reference gene primer amplification yielded estimated nucleated cell counts. The data were produced by immunoSEQ multiplex PCR, yet TCRdb's version contains in-frame clones alone and is incomplete. V, J and clone size were drawn from that table, and D and trimming were deduced from the DNA. The repertoire consists of 76,000 or so clones, with about 90% occurring once and the leading ten covering about 5.8%.

Sequencing input: peripheral blood. This clonotype was sampled from a human donor in a cohort sampled during active COVID-19. The chain links TRBV9 to TRBJ2-1; 11 bases line up with TRBD2. The CDR3 spells CASSVASGGPYEQFF. The CDR3, as DNA: TGTGCCAGCAGCGTAGCTAGCGGGGGGCCCTATGAGCAGTTCTTC.